This TCR beta chain derives from a study of post-analysis software for immune sequencing data. Unique-molecular-identifier-tagged TCR beta cDNA libraries were used. TCRdb itself ran the PCR reads through MiXCR, one entry per CDR3 protein. This table holds 650,000 to 850,000 distinct CDR3 sequences, 53% found once. The sequenced sample consisted of blood. This clonotype was obtained from a girl between 10 and 17 years old with multiple sclerosis.

The CDR3 nucleotides read TGTGCCATCAGTGAGTCGCGGTCCACGGGAGGGTTGGGTGAGCAGTACTTC. Translated, it gives CAISESRSTGGLGEQYF. This chain uses TRBV10-3 with TRBJ2-4; 8 positions agree with TRBD2. With V trimmed by 0 bases and J by 13 bases, 17 bases remained unmatched. Germline V gives CDR1 ENHRY, CDR2 SYGVKD. The CDR3 is 17 residues long.